This TCR beta chain was sequenced during a study of Ad26.COV2.S vaccination and SARS-CoV-2 variants. Study results and caveats: The TCR-based breadth and depth measures might underestimate overall T cell responses.

Data came from immunoSEQ multiplex PCR; TCRdb stores just in-frame clones and leaves some out. The data contain over 110,000 clones, roughly 88% of them singletons. In its sample, this clone was seen once. Antigen: not known. Germline V gene data show CDR1 as LGHNA and CDR2 as YSLEER. V dropped 1 base and J dropped 3; count of bases not matched to a gene: 1. The CDR3 totals 14 residues. The chain is built from TRBV4-3 and TRBJ2-7, with 9 bases that match TRBD1. The clonotype originates from a human donor who had recovered from COVID-19. The input for sequencing was peripheral blood, taken after recovery from COVID-19. CDR3: CASSQGTGDYEQYF. The DNA of the CDR3 is TGCGCCAGCAGCCAAGGGACAGGGGACTACGAGCAGTACTTC.